Listed below are T cell receptor beta chains from one sample, sequenced in a study of cytomegalovirus exposure and HLA in healthy donors. Data came from immunoSEQ multiplex PCR; TCRdb stores just in-frame clones and leaves some out. This table has some 190,000 clones, approximately 89% appearing once. The specimen sequenced was PBMCs. All receptors come from a man younger than 45 in good health and CMV-seropositive. Both conserved end residues are part of each CDR3. D genes are given only for firm matches. Where a row states a size, it is once, few, many or the class of an expanded clone; other rows omit it.

-	-	TRBV7-9	TRBJ2-1	TGTGCCAGCAGCTTAGAACGGACCGGGGGGCGCTTCAATGAGCAGTTCTTC	CASSLERTGGRFNEQFF
TRBD1	-	TRBV7-2	TRBJ1-3	TGTGCCAGCAGCCCGGACAGGGTGAACACCATATATTTT	CASSPDRVNTIYF
TRBD1	-	TRBV10-1	TRBJ1-5	TGCGCCAGCCCGGGGGGTGACAGGGGGCATCAGCCCCAGCATTTT	CASPGGDRGHQPQHF
TRBD2	once	TRBV7-2	TRBJ2-7	TGTGCCAGCAGGTTTAGCGGGGGGGCCCCCGACGAGCAGTACTTC	CASRFSGGAPDEQYF
-	-	TRBV6-5	TRBJ1-5	TGTGCCAGCAGTGCCGACGGGAATCAGCCCCAGCATTTT	CASSADGNQPQHF
-	-	TRBV9	TRBJ2-7	TGTGCCAGCAGCGTAGTAGGACAGCCAGGCTCCGAGCAGTACTTC	CASSVVGQPGSEQYF
-	-	TRBV5-6	TRBJ1-2	TGTGCCAGCAGCTTGAGCGTGGGAGGTAGGCACTATGGCTACACCTTC	CASSLSVGGRHYGYTF
-	-	TRBV5-1	TRBJ1-5	TGCGCCAGCAGCCTCATGACAGTGTGGAATCAGCCCCAGCATTTT	CASSLMTVWNQPQHF
-	-	TRBV7-3	TRBJ2-2	TGTGCCAGCAGCCCACCGCGGGGGCCGAACACCGGGGAGCTGTTTTTT	CASSPPRGPNTGELFF
TRBD1	-	TRBV30	TRBJ2-7	TGTGCCTGGAGTGTAGGATCGGCAGGGGGATCCTACGAGCAGTACTTC	CAWSVGSAGGSYEQYF
-	-	TRBV10-2	TRBJ2-3	TGCGCCAGCAGTGTTAGCTATAGCACAGATACGCAGTATTTT	CASSVSYSTDTQYF
-	-	TRBV10-2	TRBJ2-7	TGCGCCAGCAGTGACCGGGAGCTCGAGCAGTACTTC	CASSDRELEQYF
-	once	TRBV7-2	TRBJ2-5	TGTGCCAGCAGCTTAGTTGGCAGCCGACAAGAGACCCAGTACTTC	CASSLVGSRQETQYF
TRBD1	-	TRBV7-6	TRBJ1-2	TGTGCCAGCAGGTCCCAGGGGGCGCGGGCCTACACCTTC	CASRSQGARAYTF
TRBD1	-	TRBV4-1	TRBJ1-1	TGCGCCAGCAGCCATTTCGACAGGGGGCTTAACACTGAAGCTTTCTTT	CASSHFDRGLNTEAFF
-	-	TRBV11-3	TRBJ2-3	TGTGCCAGCAGCTTAGTGGTGTCGGGGCGCCGCACAGATACGCAGTATTTT	CASSLVVSGRRTDTQYF
-	few	TRBV6-5	TRBJ1-2	TGTGCCAGCAGTTACGGCCAGGGGATTGGTGGCTACACCTTC	CASSYGQGIGGYTF
TRBD1	-	TRBV11-3	TRBJ2-7	TGTGCCAGCAGCTTAGGACAGGGTACGTACGAGCAGTACTTC	CASSLGQGTYEQYF
-	-	TRBV7-9	TRBJ1-2	TGTGCCAGCAGCTTAGCGATTGGTGGGGTCGGTGGCTACACCTTC	CASSLAIGGVGGYTF